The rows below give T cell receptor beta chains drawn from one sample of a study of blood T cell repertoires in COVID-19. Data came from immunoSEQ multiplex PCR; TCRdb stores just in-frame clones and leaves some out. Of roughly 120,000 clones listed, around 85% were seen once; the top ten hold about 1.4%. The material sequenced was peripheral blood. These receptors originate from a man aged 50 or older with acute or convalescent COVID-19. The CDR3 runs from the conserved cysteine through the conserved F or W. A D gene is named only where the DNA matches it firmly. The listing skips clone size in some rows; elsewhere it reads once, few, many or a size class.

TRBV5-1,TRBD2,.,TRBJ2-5,CASSLGLAGRETQYF,TGCGCCAGCAGCTTGGGACTAGCGGGGAGAGAGACCCAGTACTTC
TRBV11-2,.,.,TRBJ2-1,CASSMGTLDTEQFF,TGTGCCAGCAGCATGGGGACTCTCGACACAGAGCAGTTCTTC
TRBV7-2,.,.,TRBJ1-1,CASSLGRRGSTEAFF,TGTGCCAGCAGCTTAGGTCGTAGGGGGAGCACTGAAGCTTTCTTT
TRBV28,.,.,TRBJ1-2,CASSPGTSGTINYGYTF,TGTGCCAGCAGCCCGGGTACCTCAGGGACAATAAACTATGGCTACACCTTC
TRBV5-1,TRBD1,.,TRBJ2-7,CASSLYLYPGTGDEQYF,TGCGCCAGCAGCCTATACCTTTACCCCGGGACAGGGGACGAGCAGTACTTC
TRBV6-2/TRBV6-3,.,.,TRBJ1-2,CASSYDLGLYGYTF,TGTGCCAGCAGTTACGACTTGGGACTTTATGGCTACACCTTC
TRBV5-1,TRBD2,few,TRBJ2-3,CASSSLGLERGRDTQYF,TGCGCCAGCAGCTCACTCGGGTTGGAGCGGGGGAGGGATACGCAGTATTTT
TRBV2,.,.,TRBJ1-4,CASSGQAREKLFF,TGTGCCAGCAGTGGACAGGCCCGAGAAAAACTGTTTTTT
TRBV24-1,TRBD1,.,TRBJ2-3,CATSAGQGWTDTQYF,TGTGCCACCAGTGCTGGACAGGGGTGGACAGATACGCAGTATTTT
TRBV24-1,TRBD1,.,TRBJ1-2,CATSDGTGSYGYTF,TGTGCCACCAGTGATGGGACAGGATCATATGGCTACACCTTC
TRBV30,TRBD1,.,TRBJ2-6,CAWSVFNWTGYQGANVLTF,TGTGCCTGGAGTGTATTTAACTGGACAGGGTATCAAGGGGCCAACGTTCTGACTTTC
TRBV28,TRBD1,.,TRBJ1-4,CASSSPPGQGAIWNEKLFF,TGTGCCAGCAGTTCCCCCCCGGGACAGGGGGCAATATGGAATGAAAAACTGTTTTTT
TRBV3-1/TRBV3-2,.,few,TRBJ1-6,CASSRKIGTQSPLHF,TGTGCCAGCAGCCGCAAGATCGGGACACAATCACCCCTCCACTTT
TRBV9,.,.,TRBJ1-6,CASSVGPNNSPLHF,TGTGCCAGCAGCGTAGGTCCCAATAATTCACCCCTCCACTTT
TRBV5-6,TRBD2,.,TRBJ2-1,CASSLGLAGGNYNEQFF,TGTGCCAGCAGCTTAGGACTAGCGGGGGGGAACTACAATGAGCAGTTCTTC
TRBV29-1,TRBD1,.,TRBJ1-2,CSVGGDRAFYGYTF,TGCAGCGTGGGAGGGGACAGGGCATTCTATGGCTACACCTTC
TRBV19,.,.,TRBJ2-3,CASSVTWEVTDTQYF,TGTGCCAGTAGTGTCACATGGGAGGTGACAGATACGCAGTATTTT
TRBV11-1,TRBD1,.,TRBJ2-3,CASSRDRGTQYF,TGTGCCAGCAGCCGTGACAGGGGTACGCAGTATTTT
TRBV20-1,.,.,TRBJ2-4,CSASGQSRNIQYF,TGCAGTGCTAGTGGCCAGTCAAGAAACATTCAGTACTTC
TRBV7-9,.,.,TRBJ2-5,CASSLLPETQYF,TGTGCCAGCAGCTTACTCCCCGAGACCCAGTACTTC
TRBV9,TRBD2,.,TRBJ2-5,CASSGSGGTDETQYF,TGTGCCAGCAGCGGTAGCGGGGGGACAGACGAGACCCAGTACTTC
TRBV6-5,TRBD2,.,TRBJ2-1,CASRGLDHHEQFF,TGTGCCAGCAGGGGACTAGATCACCATGAGCAGTTCTTC
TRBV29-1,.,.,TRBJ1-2,CSGGKIQGYGYTF,TGCAGCGGGGGGAAGATACAGGGTTATGGCTACACCTTC
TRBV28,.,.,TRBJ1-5,CASNIRDNQPQHF,TGTGCCAGCAACATCAGGGACAATCAGCCCCAGCATTTT
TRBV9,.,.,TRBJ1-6,CASSAGTTVPNSPLHF,TGTGCCAGCAGCGCCGGGACAACGGTTCCTAATTCACCCCTCCACTTT
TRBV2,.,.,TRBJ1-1,CARQLMNTEAFF,TGTGCCAGACAGCTCATGAACACTGAAGCTTTCTTT
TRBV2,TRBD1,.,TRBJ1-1,CASSSRGLGTEAFF,TGTGCCAGCAGTTCCAGGGGGCTGGGCACTGAAGCTTTCTTT
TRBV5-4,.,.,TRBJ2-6,CASSLGRGTANVLTF,TGTGCCAGCAGCTTGGGTCGGGGGACGGCCAACGTCCTGACTTTC
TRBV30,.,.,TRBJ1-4,CAWSIQGSEKLFF,TGTGCCTGGAGTATTCAGGGATCGGAAAAACTGTTTTTT
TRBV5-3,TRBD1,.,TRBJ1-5,CARSLGTGAYSNQPQHF,TGTGCCAGAAGCTTGGGAACAGGGGCCTATAGCAATCAGCCCCAGCATTTT
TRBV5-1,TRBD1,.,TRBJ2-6,CASKSQGASGANVLTF,TGCGCCAGCAAGTCGCAGGGGGCGTCTGGGGCCAACGTCCTGACTTTC
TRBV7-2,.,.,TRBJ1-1,CASSYRQNTEAFF,TGTGCCAGCAGCTATCGACAGAACACTGAAGCTTTCTTT
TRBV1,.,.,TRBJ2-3,CTSRPRSTASGGRQGDTQYF,TGCACCAGCAGGCCAAGAAGTACGGCTAGCGGGGGCAGGCAGGGAGATACGCAGTATTTT
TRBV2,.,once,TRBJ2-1,CAGSGTSYNEQFF,TGTGCCGGGTCCGGGACAAGCTACAATGAGCAGTTCTTC
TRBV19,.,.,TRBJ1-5,CASSIDRGSNQPQHF,TGTGCCAGTAGTATAGACAGAGGAAGCAATCAGCCCCAGCATTTT
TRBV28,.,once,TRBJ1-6,CAGNEGGKDSPLHF,TGTGCCGGAAATGAGGGGGGGAAGGACTCACCCCTCCACTTT
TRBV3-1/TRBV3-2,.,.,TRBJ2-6,CASITTGANVLTF,TGTGCCAGCATAACAACTGGGGCCAACGTCCTGACTTTC
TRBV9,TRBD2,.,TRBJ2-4,CASSARLAGGAILAKNIQYF,TGTGCCAGCAGCGCCAGACTAGCGGGGGGCGCTATACTAGCCAAAAACATTCAGTACTTC
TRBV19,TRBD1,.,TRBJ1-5,CASSLDRGSGFSNQPQHF,TGTGCCAGTAGTTTGGACAGGGGATCGGGTTTTAGCAATCAGCCCCAGCATTTT
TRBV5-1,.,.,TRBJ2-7,CASSLGARKVVYEQYF,TGCGCCAGCAGCTTGGGGGCTCGGAAAGTCGTTTACGAGCAGTACTTC
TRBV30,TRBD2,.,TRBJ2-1,CAWALRGGAAEQFF,TGTGCCTGGGCCCTTCGCGGGGGGGCAGCTGAGCAGTTCTTC
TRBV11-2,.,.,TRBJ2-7,CASSFQAGRYEQYF,TGTGCCAGCAGCTTTCAGGCTGGCAGGTACGAGCAGTACTTC
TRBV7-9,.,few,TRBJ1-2,CASSSLGYTF,TGTGCCAGCAGCTCTTTGGGCTACACCTTC
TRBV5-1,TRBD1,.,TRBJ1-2,CASSVDRVSGGYTF,TGCGCCAGCAGCGTGGACAGGGTCTCGGGCGGCTACACCTTC